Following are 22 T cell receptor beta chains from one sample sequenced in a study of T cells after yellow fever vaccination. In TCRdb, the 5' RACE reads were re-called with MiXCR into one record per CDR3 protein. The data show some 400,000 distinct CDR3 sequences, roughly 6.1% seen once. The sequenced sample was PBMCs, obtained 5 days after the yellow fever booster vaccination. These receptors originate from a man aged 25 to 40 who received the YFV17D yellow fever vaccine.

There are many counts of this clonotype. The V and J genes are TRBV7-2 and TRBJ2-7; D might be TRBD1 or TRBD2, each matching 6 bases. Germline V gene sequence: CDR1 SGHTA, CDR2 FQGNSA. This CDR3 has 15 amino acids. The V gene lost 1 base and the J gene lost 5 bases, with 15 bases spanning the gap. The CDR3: CASSLDRGRVDEQYF. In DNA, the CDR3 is TGTGCCAGCAGCTTAGATCGGGGGCGCGTCGACGAGCAGTACTTC.

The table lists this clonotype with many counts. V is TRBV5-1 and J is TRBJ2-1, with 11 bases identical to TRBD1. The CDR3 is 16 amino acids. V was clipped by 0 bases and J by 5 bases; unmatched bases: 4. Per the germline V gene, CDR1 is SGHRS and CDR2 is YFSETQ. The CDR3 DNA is TGCGCCAGCAGCTTGGGCGGGACAGGGGGGCACAATGAGCAGTTCTTC. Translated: CASSLGGTGGHNEQFF.

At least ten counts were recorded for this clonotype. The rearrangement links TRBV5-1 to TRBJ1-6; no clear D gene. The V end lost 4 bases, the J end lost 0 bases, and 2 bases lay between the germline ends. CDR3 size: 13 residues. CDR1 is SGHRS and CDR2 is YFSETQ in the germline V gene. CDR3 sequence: CASSPSYNSPLHF. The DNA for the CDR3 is TGCGCCAGCAGCCCCTCCTATAATTCACCCCTCCACTTT.

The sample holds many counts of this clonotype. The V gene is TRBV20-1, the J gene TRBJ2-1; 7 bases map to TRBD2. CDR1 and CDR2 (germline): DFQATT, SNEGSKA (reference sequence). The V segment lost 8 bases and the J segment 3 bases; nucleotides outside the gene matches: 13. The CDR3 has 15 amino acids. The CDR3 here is CSSRGGLGGYNEQFF. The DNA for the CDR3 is TGCAGTTCGAGAGGCGGACTAGGTGGCTACAATGAGCAGTTCTTC.

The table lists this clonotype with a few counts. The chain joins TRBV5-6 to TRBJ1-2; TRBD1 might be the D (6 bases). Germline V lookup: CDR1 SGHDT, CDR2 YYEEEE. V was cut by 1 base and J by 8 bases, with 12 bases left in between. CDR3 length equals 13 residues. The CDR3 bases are TGTGCCAGCAGCTTGTGGGGGCCGGTGGGCTACACCTTC. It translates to CASSLWGPVGYTF. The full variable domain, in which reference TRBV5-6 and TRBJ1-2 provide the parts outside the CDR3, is DAGVTQSPTHLIKTRGQQVTLRCSPKSGHDTVSWYQQALGQGPQFIFQYYEEEERQRGNFPDRFSGHQFPNYSSELNVNALLLGDSALYLCASSLWGPVGYTFGSGTRLTVV.

As DNA, the CDR3 is TGCGCCAGCAGCTTAGGACGGCCCAGCTACGAGCAGTACTTC. Translated, it gives CASSLGRPSYEQYF. This rearrangement joins TRBV5-1 to TRBJ2-7; D unclear. The CDR3 has 14 amino acids. CDR1 and CDR2 (germline): SGHRS, YFSETQ. Trimming shortened V by 2 bases and J by 3 bases, and 12 bases separated the two germline ends. The full variable domain, rest sourced from reference TRBV5-1 and TRBJ2-7, is KAGVTQTPRYLIKTRGQQVTLSCSPISGHRSVSWYQQTPGQGLQFLFEYFSETQRNKGNFPGRFSGRQFSNSRSEMNVSTLELGDSALYLCASSLGRPSYEQYFGPGTRLTVT.

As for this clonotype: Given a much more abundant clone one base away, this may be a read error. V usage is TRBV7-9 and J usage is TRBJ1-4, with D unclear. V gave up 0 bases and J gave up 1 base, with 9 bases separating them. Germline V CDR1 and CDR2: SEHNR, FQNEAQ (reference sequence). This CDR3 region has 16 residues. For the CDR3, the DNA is TGTGCCAGCAGCTTAGCGAAAGGGCGAACTAATGAAAAACTGTTTTTT. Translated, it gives CASSLAKGRTNEKLFF.

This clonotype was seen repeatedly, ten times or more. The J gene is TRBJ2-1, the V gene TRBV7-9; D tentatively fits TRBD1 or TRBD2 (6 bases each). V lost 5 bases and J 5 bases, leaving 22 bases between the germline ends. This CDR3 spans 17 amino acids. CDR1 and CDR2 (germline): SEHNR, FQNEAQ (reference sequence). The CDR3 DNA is TGTGCCAGCAGCCCGGACCGGGGGACACACACACACAATGAGCAGTTCTTC. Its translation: CASSPDRGTHTHNEQFF. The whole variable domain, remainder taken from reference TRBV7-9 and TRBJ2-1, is DTGVSQNPRHKITKRGQNVTFRCDPISEHNRLYWYRQTLGQGPEFLTYFQNEAQLEKSRLLSDRFSAERPKGSFSTLEIQRTEQGDSAMYLCASSPDRGTHTHNEQFFGPGTRLTVL.

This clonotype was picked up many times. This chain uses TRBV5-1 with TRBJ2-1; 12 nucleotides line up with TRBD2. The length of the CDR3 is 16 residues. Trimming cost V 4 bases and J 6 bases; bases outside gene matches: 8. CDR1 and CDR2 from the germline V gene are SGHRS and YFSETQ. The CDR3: CASSQKTSGRPNEQFF. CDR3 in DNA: TGCGCCAGCAGCCAAAAGACTAGCGGGAGACCCAATGAGCAGTTCTTC.

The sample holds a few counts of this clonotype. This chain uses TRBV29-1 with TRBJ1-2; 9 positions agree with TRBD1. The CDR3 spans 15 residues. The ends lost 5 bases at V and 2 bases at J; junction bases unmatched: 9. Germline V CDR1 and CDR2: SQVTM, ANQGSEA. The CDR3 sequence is CSVLGQGFLNYGYTF. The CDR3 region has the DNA TGCAGCGTTCTGGGACAGGGCTTTTTGAACTATGGCTACACCTTC.

The CDR3 region is CASSRQVLIGELFF. The CDR3 DNA is TGTGCCAGCAGTAGACAGGTCTTGATCGGGGAGCTGTTTTTT. V and J are TRBV28 and TRBJ2-2; possible D gene TRBD1, 6 bases. This CDR3 has 14 amino acids. V was cut by 5 bases and J by 7 bases, with 14 bases left in between. Germline-derived CDR1 and CDR2 are MDHEN and SYDVKM. The variable domain in full, completed from reference TRBV28 and TRBJ2-2, reads DVKVTQSSRYLVKRTGEKVFLECVQDMDHENMFWYRQDPGLGLRLIYFSYDVKMKEKGDIPEGYSVSREKKERFSLILESASTNQTSMYLCASSRQVLIGELFFGEGSRLTVL.

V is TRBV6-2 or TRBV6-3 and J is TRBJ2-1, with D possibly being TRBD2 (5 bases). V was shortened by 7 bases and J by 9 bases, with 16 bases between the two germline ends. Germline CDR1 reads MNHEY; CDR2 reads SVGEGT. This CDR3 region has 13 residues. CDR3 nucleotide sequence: TGTGCCAGCAACCCATCGGTCGGGGTTGAGCAGTTCTTC. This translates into CASNPSVGVEQFF.

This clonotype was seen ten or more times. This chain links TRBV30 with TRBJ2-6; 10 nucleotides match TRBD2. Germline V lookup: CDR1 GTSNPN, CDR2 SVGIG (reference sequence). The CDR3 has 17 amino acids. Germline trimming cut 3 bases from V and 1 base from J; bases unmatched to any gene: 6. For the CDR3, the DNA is TGTGCCTGGAGACTAGCGGGAAGCAGGTCTGGGGCCAACGTCCTGACTTTC. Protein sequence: CAWRLAGSRSGANVLTF.

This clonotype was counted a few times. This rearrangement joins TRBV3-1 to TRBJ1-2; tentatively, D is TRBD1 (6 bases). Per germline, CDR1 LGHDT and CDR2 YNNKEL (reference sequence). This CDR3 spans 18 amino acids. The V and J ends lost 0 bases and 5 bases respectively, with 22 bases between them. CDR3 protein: CASSQDPSAGEFPYGYTF. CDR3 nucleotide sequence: TGTGCCAGCAGCCAAGATCCCTCGGCAGGGGAGTTTCCATATGGCTACACCTTC.

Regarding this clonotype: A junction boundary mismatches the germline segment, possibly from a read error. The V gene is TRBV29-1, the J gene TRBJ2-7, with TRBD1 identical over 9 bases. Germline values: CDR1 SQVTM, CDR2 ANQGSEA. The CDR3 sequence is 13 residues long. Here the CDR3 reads CSVLGTGFNERYF. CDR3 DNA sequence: TGCAGCGTTCTCGGGACAGGGTTCAACGAGCGGTACTTC.

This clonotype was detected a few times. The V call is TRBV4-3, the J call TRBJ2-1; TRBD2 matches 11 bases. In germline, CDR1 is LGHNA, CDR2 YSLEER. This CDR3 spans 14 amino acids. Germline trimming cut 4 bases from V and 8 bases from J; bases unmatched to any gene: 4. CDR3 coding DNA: TGCGCCAGCAGCCCTAGCGGGAGGAGTGATGAGCAGTTCTTC. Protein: CASSPSGRSDEQFF.

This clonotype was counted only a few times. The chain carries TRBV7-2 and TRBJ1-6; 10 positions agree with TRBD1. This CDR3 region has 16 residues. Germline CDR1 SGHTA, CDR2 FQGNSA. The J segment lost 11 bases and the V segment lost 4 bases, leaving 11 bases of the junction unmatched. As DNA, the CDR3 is TGTGCCAGCAGCTCACGCGGGGCGGGACAGGGGCCACCCCTCCACTTT. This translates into CASSSRGAGQGPPLHF.

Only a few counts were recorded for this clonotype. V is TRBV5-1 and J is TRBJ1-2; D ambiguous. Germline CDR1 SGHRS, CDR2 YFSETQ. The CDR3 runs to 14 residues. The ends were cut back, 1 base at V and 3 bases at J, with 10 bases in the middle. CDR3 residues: CASSLMTDDYGYTF. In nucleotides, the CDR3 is TGCGCCAGCAGCTTGATGACGGATGACTATGGCTACACCTTC. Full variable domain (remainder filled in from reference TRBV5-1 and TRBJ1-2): KAGVTQTPRYLIKTRGQQVTLSCSPISGHRSVSWYQQTPGQGLQFLFEYFSETQRNKGNFPGRFSGRQFSNSRSEMNVSTLELGDSALYLCASSLMTDDYGYTFGSGTRLTVV.

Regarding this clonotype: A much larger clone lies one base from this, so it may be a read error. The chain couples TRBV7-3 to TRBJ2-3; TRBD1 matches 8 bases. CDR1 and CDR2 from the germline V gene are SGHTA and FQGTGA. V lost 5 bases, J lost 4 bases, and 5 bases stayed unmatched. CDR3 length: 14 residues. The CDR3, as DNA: TGTGCCAGCAGCCTGGACAGGGTAGCAGATACGCAGTATTTT. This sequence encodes CASSLDRVADTQYF.

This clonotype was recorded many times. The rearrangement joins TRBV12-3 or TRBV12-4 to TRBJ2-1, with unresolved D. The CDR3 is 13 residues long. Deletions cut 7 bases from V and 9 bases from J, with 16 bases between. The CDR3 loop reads CASTLREVSEQFF. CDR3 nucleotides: TGTGCCAGCACCTTACGCGAAGTTAGTGAGCAGTTCTTC.

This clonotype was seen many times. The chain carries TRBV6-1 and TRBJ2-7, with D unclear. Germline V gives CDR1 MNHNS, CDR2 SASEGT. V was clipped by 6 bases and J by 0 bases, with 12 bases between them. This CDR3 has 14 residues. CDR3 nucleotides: TGTGCCAGCAGAAGAGACGGCAGCTCCTACGAGCAGTACTTC. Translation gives CASRRDGSSYEQYF.

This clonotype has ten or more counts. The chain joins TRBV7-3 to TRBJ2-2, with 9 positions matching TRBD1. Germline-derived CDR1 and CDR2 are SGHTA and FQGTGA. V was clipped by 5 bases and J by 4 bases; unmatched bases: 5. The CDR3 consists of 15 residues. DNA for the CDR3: TGTGCCAGCAGCCCGGACAGGGGAAGCACCGGGGAGCTGTTTTTT. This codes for CASSPDRGSTGELFF.